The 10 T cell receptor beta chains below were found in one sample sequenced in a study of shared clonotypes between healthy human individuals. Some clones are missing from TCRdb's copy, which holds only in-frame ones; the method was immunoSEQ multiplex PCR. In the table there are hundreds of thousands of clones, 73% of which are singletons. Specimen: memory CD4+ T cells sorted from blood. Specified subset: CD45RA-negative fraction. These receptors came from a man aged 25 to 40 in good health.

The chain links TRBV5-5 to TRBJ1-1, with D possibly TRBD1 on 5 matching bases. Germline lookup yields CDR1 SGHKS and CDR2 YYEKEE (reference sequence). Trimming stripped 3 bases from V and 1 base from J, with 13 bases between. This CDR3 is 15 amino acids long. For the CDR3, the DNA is TGTGCCAGCAGCTCAGGGAACAGTAGGAACACTGAAGCTTTCTTT. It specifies CASSSGNSRNTEAFF.

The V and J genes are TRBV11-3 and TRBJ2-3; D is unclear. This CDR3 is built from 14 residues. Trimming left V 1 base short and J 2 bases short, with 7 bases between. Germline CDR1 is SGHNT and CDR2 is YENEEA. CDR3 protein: CASSLGQPTDTQYF. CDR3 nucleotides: TGTGCCAGCAGCTTAGGTCAGCCCACAGATACGCAGTATTTT.

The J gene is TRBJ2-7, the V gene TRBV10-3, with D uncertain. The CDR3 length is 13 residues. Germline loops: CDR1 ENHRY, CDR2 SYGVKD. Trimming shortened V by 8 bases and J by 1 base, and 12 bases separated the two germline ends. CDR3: CAIGDSRSYEQYF. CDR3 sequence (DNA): TGTGCCATCGGCGACTCGCGTTCCTACGAGCAGTACTTC.

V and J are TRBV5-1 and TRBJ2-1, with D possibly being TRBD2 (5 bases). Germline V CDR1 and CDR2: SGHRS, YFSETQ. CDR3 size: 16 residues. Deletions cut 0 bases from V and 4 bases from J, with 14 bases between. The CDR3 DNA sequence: TGCGCCAGCAGCTTGGGACTTGGAGGAGGTTACAATGAGCAGTTCTTC. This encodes CASSLGLGGGYNEQFF. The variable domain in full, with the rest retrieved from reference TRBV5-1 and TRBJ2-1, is KAGVTQTPRYLIKTRGQQVTLSCSPISGHRSVSWYQQTPGQGLQFLFEYFSETQRNKGNFPGRFSGRQFSNSRSEMNVSTLELGDSALYLCASSLGLGGGYNEQFFGPGTRLTVL.

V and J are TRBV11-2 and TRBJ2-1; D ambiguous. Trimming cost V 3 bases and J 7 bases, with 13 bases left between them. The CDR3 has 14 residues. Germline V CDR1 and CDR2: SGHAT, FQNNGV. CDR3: CASSFSVSLNEQFF. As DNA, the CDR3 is TGTGCCAGCAGCTTTTCTGTTAGTCTAAATGAGCAGTTCTTC.

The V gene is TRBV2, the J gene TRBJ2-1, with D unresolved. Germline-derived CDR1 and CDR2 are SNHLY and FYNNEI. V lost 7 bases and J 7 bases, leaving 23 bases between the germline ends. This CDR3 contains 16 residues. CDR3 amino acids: CASKDRRLSILNEQFF. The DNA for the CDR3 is TGTGCCAGCAAGGATAGGAGACTCTCAATTTTAAATGAGCAGTTCTTC.

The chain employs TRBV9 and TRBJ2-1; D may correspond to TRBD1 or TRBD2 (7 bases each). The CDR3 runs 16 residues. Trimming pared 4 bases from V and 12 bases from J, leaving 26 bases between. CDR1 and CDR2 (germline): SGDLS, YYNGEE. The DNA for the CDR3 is TGTGCCAGCAGCCCTGGGTCGGCTAGCGGATCAGGGGGGCAGTTCTTC. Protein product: CASSPGSASGSGGQFF. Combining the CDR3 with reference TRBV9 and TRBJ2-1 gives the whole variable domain DSGVTQTPKHLITATGQRVTLRCSPRSGDLSVYWYQQSLDQGLQFLIQYYNGEERAKGNILERFSAQQFPDLHSELNLSSLELGDSALYFCASSPGSASGSGGQFFGPGTRLTVL.

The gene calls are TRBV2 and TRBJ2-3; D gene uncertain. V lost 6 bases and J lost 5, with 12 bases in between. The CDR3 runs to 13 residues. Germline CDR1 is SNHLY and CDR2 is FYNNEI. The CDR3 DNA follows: TGTGCCAGCAGGGAATGGGCAGGAGATACGCAGTATTTT. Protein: CASREWAGDTQYF.

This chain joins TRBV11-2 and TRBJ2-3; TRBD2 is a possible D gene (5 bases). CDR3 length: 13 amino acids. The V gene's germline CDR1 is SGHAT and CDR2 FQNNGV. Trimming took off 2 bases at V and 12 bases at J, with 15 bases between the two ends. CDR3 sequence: CASSLITGGSQYF. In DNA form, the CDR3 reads TGTGCCAGCAGCTTAATAACGGGTGGGAGTCAGTATTTT.

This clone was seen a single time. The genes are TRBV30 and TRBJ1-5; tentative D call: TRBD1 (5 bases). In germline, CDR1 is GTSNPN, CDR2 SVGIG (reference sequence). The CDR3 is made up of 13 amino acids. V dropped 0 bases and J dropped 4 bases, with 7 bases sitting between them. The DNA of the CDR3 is TGTGCCTGGAGTGTTGAGGGGAATCAGCCCCAGCATTTT. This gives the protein CAWSVEGNQPQHF.